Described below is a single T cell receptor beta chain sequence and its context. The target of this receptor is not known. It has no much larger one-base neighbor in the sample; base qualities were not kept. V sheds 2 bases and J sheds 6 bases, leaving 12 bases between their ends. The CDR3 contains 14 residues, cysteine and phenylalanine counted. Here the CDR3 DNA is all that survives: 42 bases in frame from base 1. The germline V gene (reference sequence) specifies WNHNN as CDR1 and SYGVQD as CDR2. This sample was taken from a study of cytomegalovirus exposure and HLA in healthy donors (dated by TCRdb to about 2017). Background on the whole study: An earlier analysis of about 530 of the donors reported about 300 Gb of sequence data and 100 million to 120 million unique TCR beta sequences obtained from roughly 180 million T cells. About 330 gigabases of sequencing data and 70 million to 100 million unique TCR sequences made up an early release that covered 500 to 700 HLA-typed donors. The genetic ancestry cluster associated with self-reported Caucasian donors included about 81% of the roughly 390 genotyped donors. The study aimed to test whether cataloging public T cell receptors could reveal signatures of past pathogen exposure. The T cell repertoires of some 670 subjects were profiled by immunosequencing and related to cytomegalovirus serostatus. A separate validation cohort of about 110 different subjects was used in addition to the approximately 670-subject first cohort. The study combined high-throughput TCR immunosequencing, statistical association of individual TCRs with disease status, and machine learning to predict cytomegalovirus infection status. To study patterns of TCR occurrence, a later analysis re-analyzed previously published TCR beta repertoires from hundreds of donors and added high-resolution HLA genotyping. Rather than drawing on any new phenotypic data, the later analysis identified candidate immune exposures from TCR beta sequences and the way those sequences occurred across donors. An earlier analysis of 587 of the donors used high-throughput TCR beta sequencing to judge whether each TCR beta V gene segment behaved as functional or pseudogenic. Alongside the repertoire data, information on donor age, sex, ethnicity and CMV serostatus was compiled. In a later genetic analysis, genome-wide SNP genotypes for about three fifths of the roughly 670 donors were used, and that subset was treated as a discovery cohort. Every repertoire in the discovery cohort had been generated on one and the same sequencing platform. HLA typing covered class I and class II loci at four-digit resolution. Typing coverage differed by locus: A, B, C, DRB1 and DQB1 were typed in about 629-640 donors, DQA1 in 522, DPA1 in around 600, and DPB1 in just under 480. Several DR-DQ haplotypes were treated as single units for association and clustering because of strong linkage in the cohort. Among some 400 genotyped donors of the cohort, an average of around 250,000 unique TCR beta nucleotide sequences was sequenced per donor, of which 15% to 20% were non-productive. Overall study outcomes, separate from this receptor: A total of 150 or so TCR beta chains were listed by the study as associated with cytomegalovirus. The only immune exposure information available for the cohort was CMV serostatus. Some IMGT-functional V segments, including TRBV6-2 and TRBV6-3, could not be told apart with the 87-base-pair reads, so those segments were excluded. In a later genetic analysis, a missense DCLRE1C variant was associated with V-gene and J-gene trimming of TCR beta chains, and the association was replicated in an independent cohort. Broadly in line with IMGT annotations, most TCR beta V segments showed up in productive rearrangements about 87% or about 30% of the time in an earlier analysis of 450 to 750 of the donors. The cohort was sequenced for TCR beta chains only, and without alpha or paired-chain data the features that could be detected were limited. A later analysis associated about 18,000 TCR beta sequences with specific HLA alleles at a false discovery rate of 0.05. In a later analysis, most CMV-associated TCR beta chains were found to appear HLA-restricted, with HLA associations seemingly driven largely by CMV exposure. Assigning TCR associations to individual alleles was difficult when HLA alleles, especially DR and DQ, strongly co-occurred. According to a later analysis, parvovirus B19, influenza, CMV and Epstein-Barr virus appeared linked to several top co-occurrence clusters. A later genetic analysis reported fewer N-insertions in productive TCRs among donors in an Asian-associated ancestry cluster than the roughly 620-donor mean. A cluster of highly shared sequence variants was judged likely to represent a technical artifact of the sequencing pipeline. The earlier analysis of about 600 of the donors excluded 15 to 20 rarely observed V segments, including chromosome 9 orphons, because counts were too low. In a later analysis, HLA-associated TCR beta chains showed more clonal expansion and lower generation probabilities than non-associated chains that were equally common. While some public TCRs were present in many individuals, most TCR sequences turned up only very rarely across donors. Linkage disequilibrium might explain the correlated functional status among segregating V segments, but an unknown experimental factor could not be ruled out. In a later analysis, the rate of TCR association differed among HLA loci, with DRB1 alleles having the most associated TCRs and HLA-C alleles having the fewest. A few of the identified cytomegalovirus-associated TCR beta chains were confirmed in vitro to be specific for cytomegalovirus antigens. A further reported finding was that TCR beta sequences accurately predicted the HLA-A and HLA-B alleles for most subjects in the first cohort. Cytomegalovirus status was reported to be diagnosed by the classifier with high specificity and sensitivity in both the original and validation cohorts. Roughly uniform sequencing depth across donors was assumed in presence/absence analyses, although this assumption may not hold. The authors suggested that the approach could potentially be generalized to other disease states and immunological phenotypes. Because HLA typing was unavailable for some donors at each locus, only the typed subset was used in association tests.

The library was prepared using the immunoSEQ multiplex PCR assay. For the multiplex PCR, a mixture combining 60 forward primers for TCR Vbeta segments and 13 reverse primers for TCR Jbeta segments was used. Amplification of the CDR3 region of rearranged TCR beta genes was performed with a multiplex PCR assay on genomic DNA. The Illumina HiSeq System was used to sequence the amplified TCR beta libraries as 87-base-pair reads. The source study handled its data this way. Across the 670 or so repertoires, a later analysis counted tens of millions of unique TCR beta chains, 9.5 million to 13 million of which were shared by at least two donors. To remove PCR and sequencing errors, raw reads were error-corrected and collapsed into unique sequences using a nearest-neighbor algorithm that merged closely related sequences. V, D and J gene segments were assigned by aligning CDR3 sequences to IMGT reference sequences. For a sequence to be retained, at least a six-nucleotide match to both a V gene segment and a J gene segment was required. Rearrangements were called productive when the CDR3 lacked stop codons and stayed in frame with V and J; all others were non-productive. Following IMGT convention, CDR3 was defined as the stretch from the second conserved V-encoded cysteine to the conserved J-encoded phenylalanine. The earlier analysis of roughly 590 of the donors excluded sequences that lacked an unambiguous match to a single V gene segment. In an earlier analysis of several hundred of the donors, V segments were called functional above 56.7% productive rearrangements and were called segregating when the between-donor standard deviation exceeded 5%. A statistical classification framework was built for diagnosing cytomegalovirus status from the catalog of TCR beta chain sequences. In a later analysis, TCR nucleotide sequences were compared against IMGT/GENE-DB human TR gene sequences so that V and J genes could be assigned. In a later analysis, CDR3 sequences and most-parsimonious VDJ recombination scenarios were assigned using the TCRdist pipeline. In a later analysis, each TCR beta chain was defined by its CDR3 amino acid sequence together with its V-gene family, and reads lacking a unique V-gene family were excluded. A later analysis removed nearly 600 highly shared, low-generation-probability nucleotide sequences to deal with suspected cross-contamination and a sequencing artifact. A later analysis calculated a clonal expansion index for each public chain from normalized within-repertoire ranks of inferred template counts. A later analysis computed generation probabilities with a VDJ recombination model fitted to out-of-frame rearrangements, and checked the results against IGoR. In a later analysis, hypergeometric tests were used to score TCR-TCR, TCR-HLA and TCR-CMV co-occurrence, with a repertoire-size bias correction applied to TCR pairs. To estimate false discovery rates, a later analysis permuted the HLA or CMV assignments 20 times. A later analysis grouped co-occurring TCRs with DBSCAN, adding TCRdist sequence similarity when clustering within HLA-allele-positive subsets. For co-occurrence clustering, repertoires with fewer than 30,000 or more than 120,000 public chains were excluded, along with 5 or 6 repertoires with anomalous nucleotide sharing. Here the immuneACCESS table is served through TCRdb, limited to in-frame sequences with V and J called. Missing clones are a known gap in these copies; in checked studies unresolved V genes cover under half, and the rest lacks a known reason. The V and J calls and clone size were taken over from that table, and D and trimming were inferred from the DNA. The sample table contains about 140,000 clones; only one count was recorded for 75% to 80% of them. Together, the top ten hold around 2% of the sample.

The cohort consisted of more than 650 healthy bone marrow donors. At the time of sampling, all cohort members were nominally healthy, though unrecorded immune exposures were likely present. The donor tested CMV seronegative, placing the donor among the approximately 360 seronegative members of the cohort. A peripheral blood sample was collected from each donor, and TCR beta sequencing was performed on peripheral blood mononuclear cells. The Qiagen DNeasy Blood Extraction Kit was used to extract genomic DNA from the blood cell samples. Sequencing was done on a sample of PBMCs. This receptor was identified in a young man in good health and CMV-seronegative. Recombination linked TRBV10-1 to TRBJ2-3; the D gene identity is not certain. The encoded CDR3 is CASSESLVEDTQYF. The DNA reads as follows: TGCGCCAGCAGTGAGAGTCTTGTGGAGGATACGCAGTATTTT.